The rows below give T cell receptor beta chains drawn from one sample of a study of cytomegalovirus exposure and HLA in healthy donors. Generated by immunoSEQ multiplex PCR, the TCRdb table keeps only in-frame clones and is missing some. The sample has about 160,000 clones; roughly 80% are singletons. The sequencing input was PBMCs. The receptors here all came from a male donor in good health and CMV-seropositive. Each CDR3 is given with its conserved first and last residue. The order of the fields is CDR3 length, J gene, D gene, clone size, V gene, CDR3 protein, CDR3 DNA. A D gene is named only where the DNA matches it firmly. Size values are once, few and many counts, or a class for expanded clones, and some rows have none.

>13|TRBJ1-2|TRBD1|-|TRBV30
CAWSGGQGYGYTF
TGTGCCTGGAGTGGAGGACAGGGGTATGGCTACACCTTC
>14|TRBJ2-7|TRBD1|-|TRBV28
CASSRQGALHEQYF
TGTGCCAGCAGCAGACAGGGGGCGTTACACGAGCAGTACTTC
>13|TRBJ1-6|TRBD1|-|TRBV7-9
CAAGTDDNSPLHF
TGTGCCGCCGGGACAGATGATAATTCACCCCTCCACTTT
>14|TRBJ2-1|TRBD1|-|TRBV6-5
CASSYRGTGNEQFF
TGTGCCAGCAGTTACCGAGGGACAGGGAATGAGCAGTTCTTC
>15|TRBJ1-6|-|few|TRBV14
CASSQSGVRDSPLHF
TGTGCCAGCAGCCAGAGCGGGGTTCGGGATTCACCCCTCCACTTT
>16|TRBJ1-5|-|-|TRBV7-8
CASSLGAARSNQPQHF
TGTGCCAGCAGCTTAGGGGCCGCACGAAGCAATCAGCCCCAGCATTTT
>17|TRBJ1-3|TRBD1|-|TRBV19
CASRRNGQGGSGNTIYF
TGTGCCAGTAGGAGAAATGGACAGGGTGGCTCTGGAAACACCATATATTTT
>14|TRBJ1-5|-|-|TRBV7-2
CASSTRYRDQPQHF
TGTGCCAGCAGCACGCGTTACAGGGATCAGCCCCAGCATTTT
>16|TRBJ1-1|-|few|TRBV30
CAWSVFGAGENTEAFF
TGTGCCTGGAGTGTATTCGGGGCAGGGGAGAACACTGAAGCTTTCTTT
>17|TRBJ1-1|-|-|TRBV19
CASSMEKSWRANTEAFF
TGTGCCAGTAGTATGGAAAAATCGTGGAGGGCGAACACTGAAGCTTTCTTT
>13|TRBJ1-4|-|-|TRBV7-2
CASSPRVEEKLFF
TGTGCCAGCAGTCCCAGGGTAGAGGAAAAACTGTTTTTT
>16|TRBJ1-6|-|-|TRBV5-1
CASSQRPGQSNSPLHF
TGCGCCAGCAGCCAAAGGCCCGGACAGTCGAATTCACCCCTCCACTTT
>17|TRBJ2-7|TRBD1|-|TRBV13
CASSLGLGTGATYEQYF
TGTGCCAGCAGCTTAGGCTTGGGGACAGGGGCCACCTACGAGCAGTACTTC
>16|TRBJ1-1|-|-|TRBV9
CASSAEGGRVTTEAFF
TGTGCCAGCAGCGCCGAGGGTGGTAGGGTGACCACTGAAGCTTTCTTT
>16|TRBJ1-3|-|-|TRBV5-5
CASSLTGSTSGNTIYF
TGTGCCAGCAGCTTAACAGGGTCTACCTCTGGAAACACCATATATTTT
>14|TRBJ2-7|TRBD2|-|TRBV7-2
CASSLTSGLYEQYF
TGTGCCAGCAGCTTAACTAGCGGACTGTACGAGCAGTACTTC
>15|TRBJ2-7|TRBD2|-|TRBV25-1
CASSDSSGGAYEQYF
TGTGCCAGCAGTGACTCTAGCGGAGGGGCCTACGAGCAGTACTTC
>13|TRBJ1-5|-|few|TRBV7-9
CASSGEGRETQHF
TGTGCCAGCTCGGGGGAAGGGCGAGAGACCCAGCATTTT
>15|TRBJ2-2|TRBD2|-|TRBV11-2
CASSELAGVAGELFF
TGTGCCAGCAGCGAACTAGCGGGAGTGGCCGGGGAGCTGTTTTTT
>14|TRBJ1-5|-|-|TRBV28
CASISGQGTQPQHF
TGTGCCAGCATATCTGGGCAGGGGACACAGCCCCAGCATTTT